A single sample is the source of the 30 T cell receptor beta chains below, sequenced in a study of CD8+CD57+ T cells in acquired aplastic anemia. Genomic DNA provided the template from which TCR beta VDJ and CDR3 profiles were obtained. One entry per CDR3 protein results from TCRdb running MiXCR on the reads. The sample lists roughly 420,000 distinct CDR3 sequences, under 80% occurring once. The sample consisted of sorted CD4+, CD8+, or CD8+CD57+ T cells (not recorded which) from PBMCs. These receptors originate from a human donor in good health, serving as a control.

Comments on this clonotype: The junction departs from germline at one end; a sequencing error may be responsible. The chain uses TRBV9 and TRBJ1-4; a weak D match, TRBD1 (6 bases). The CDR3 sequence is 14 residues long. Germline-derived CDR1 and CDR2 are SGDLS and YYNGEE. The CDR3 DNA reads TGTGCCAGCAGCGCGACCCCAGGGGCATTTTACGAGCTTTTT. Residues: CASSATPGAFYELF.

This chain joins TRBV6-2 or TRBV6-3 and TRBJ2-3; tentative D call: TRBD2 (5 bases). Trimming took 6 bases from V and 3 from J, leaving 10 bases between them. Germline-derived CDR1 and CDR2 are MNHEY and SVGEGT. The CDR3 sequence is 13 residues long. In nucleotides, the CDR3 is TGTGCCAGCAGAATTACGGGAACAGATACGCAGTATTTT. Protein product: CASRITGTDTQYF.

V usage is TRBV20-1 and J usage is TRBJ2-7; TRBD1 might be the D (6 bases). The CDR3 sequence is 14 residues long. Looked up from germline, CDR1 is DFQATT and CDR2 is SNEGSKA (reference sequence). The CDR3 DNA follows: TGCAGCGTTAGAAGGGACACCTTCTCCTACGAGCAGTACTTC. It translates to CSVRRDTFSYEQYF.

This chain uses TRBV11-2 with TRBJ1-2; D unclear. This CDR3 contains 13 residues. The V gene lost 7 bases and the J gene lost 6 bases, with 15 bases spanning the gap. CDR1 and CDR2 from the germline V gene are SGHAT and FQNNGV. This chain's CDR3 is CASNGLGGDGYTF. Here the CDR3 DNA reads TGTGCCAGCAACGGACTTGGCGGGGATGGCTACACCTTC.

This clonotype was detected ten times or more. This chain uses TRBV5-8 with TRBJ2-1; D remains unclear. This CDR3 comprises 11 residues. Germline V lookup: CDR1 SGHTS, CDR2 YDEGEE. Trimming took off 4 bases at V and 7 bases at J, with 6 bases between the two ends. The DNA for the CDR3 is TGTGCCAGCAGCCAGGAAAATGAGCAGTTCTTC. It is translated as CASSQENEQFF.

This chain joins TRBV7-6 and TRBJ2-1, with TRBD1 matching 9 bases. Germline lookup yields CDR1 SGHVS and CDR2 FNYEAQ. Trimming at V came to 5 bases and at J to 9 bases, leaving 5 bases not matched to a gene. The CDR3 length is 13 residues. The CDR3 here is CASSARDRAEQFF. The CDR3 coding sequence is TGTGCCAGCAGCGCGCGGGACAGGGCTGAGCAGTTCTTC.

This clonotype was seen ten or more times. The chain links TRBV12-5 to TRBJ2-3; 7 bases agree with TRBD1. V gave up 5 bases and J gave up 6 bases; unmatched junction bases: 5. CDR1 is LGHNT, CDR2 FRNRAP, per germline. There are 13 residues in the CDR3. The DNA for the CDR3 is TGTGCTAGTGGTCCTGTACAGGGGGATACGCAGTATTTT. This gives the protein CASGPVQGDTQYF.

The chain has TRBV20-1 and TRBJ1-1, with 7 positions matching TRBD1. J was trimmed by 10 bases and V by 0 bases; bases with no gene match: 2. The CDR3 spans 11 residues. The germline V gene has CDR1 DFQATT and CDR2 SNEGSKA (reference sequence). CDR3 sequence (DNA): TGCAGTGCTAGAGATGCAGGGGGAGCTTTCTTT. Translation gives CSARDAGGAFF.

The chain is built from TRBV2 and TRBJ1-6; D remains unclear. This CDR3 spans 16 amino acids. The V gene lost 2 bases and the J gene lost 5 bases, with 13 bases spanning the gap. Germline V gene sequence: CDR1 SNHLY, CDR2 FYNNEI. The CDR3 nucleotides read TGTGCCAGCAGTGAAATTCGGACGGCAAATAATTCACCCCTCCACTTT. This codes for CASSEIRTANNSPLHF.

This clonotype was seen only once. V gene TRBV2 combines with J gene TRBJ1-2; no clear D gene. The V and J ends lost 6 bases and 0 bases respectively, with 11 bases between them. Germline-derived CDR1 and CDR2 are SNHLY and FYNNEI. The CDR3 spans 14 residues. This CDR3 reads CASRDWEANYGYTF. For the CDR3, the DNA is TGTGCCAGCAGGGACTGGGAGGCTAACTATGGCTACACCTTC.

The chain recombines TRBV11-3 with TRBJ1-3; D ambiguous. V lost 5 bases to trimming and J lost 11 bases, with 13 bases between them. This CDR3 spans 12 amino acids. The germline gives CDR1 SGHNT, CDR2 YENEEA. The CDR3 DNA follows: TGTGCCAGCAGCGTCCAAGGGAAAGCCATATATTTT. The encoded protein is CASSVQGKAIYF.

This clonotype was observed many times. V and J are TRBV20-1 and TRBJ1-4; D uncertain. Germline V gene lookup returns CDR1 DFQATT and CDR2 SNEGSKA (reference sequence). The CDR3 is 11 amino acids. The V end was cut by 5 bases, the J end by 5 bases, with 6 bases between. CDR3 sequence: CSAGPNEKLFF. The CDR3 DNA reads TGCAGTGCTGGCCCGAATGAAAAACTGTTTTTT.

The rearrangement joins TRBV11-3 to TRBJ1-5; no reliable D call. CDR1 and CDR2 (germline): SGHNT, YENEEA. V lost 4 bases, J lost 11 bases, and 21 bases lay in between. This CDR3 is built from 15 residues. Written as DNA, the CDR3 is TGTGCCAGCAGCTCGACTAGCGGGAGGTTTGAGACCCAGCATTTT. This gives the protein CASSSTSGRFETQHF.

Many counts were recorded for this clonotype. The rearrangement joins TRBV3-1 to TRBJ1-2; perhaps TRBD1 as D (5 bases). Germline CDR1 reads LGHDT; CDR2 reads YNNKEL (reference sequence). The CDR3 runs 15 residues. Trimming took 0 bases from V and 7 from J, leaving 15 bases between them. The CDR3 bases are TGTGCCAGCAGCCAAGATTTTGGCGGGGGGATTGGCTACACCTTC. The encoded protein is CASSQDFGGGIGYTF.

As regards this clonotype: One end of the junction does not line up with germline, which may come from a read error. The chain carries TRBV10-3 and TRBJ1-2; TRBD1 matches at 7 bases. The CDR3 has 14 residues. The germline V gene encodes CDR1 ENHRY and CDR2 SYGVKD. The CDR3 loop reads CSVSELDRNYGYTF. CDR3 nucleotide sequence: TGCAGTGTTAGTGAGCTGGACAGGAACTATGGCTACACCTTC.

Only a few counts were recorded for this clonotype. Just one base apart from a much larger clone, this may be a read error. The chain uses TRBV5-1 and TRBJ2-5, with 7 bases aligning to TRBD1. The CDR3 is 15 residues long. From germline, CDR1 is SGHRS and CDR2 YFSETQ. J lost 5 bases, V lost 4 bases, and 11 bases had no gene match. CDR3 amino acids: CASSLQTGHSETQYF. CDR3 in DNA: TGCGCCAGCAGCCTCCAGACAGGGCATAGTGAGACCCAGTACTTC.

This clonotype was observed many times. This rearrangement joins TRBV9 to TRBJ2-7; TRBD2 matches at 11 bases. V was pared by 3 bases and J by 2 bases, with 10 bases of the junction left unmatched. Per the germline V gene, CDR1 is SGDLS and CDR2 is YYNGEE. The CDR3 covers 17 residues. The CDR3 DNA reads as TGTGCCAGCAGCGCACCCTCTAGCGGGGGGAATCCCTACGAGCAGTACTTC. Its protein product is CASSAPSSGGNPYEQYF.

The chain recombines TRBV7-2 with TRBJ2-7; possible D gene TRBD2, 6 bases. V was clipped by 6 bases and J by 4 bases, with 25 bases between them. The germline V gene encodes CDR1 SGHTA and CDR2 FQGNSA. This CDR3 comprises 17 residues. CDR3 protein: CASRSGRTTYEQYEQYF. DNA for the CDR3: TGTGCCAGCAGGTCGGGACGGACTACCTACGAGCAGTACGAGCAGTACTTC.

V gene TRBV20-1 combines with J gene TRBJ1-2, with 11 bases fitting TRBD1. V gave up 5 bases and J gave up 6 bases; unmatched junction bases: 5. The CDR3 has 13 residues. CDR1 DFQATT and CDR2 SNEGSKA come from the germline V gene (reference sequence). The CDR3 bases are TGCAGTGCTGGGACAGGGGGGGCGAATGGCTACACCTTC. Encoded protein: CSAGTGGANGYTF.

This clonotype was seen repeatedly, ten times or more. This sequence joins TRBV6-1 and TRBJ1-1; D is unclear. CDR1 MNHNS and CDR2 SASEGT come from the germline V gene. CDR3 length equals 14 residues. Trimming removed 6 bases from V and 4 bases from J, with 15 bases in between. The CDR3 nucleotides are TGTGCCAGCAGCCTGACAATCTCAGGCACTGAAGCTTTCTTT. Protein product: CASSLTISGTEAFF.

J is TRBJ1-2 and V is TRBV19; perhaps TRBD1 as D (6 bases). V lost 9 bases, J lost 10 bases, and 27 bases lay in between. Germline V gene data show CDR1 as LNHDA and CDR2 as SQIVND (reference sequence). This CDR3 is built from 15 residues. CDR3 protein: CASSHHRDLTYNYTF. Here the CDR3 DNA reads TGTGCCAGCAGCCACCACAGGGACCTTACCTACAACTACACCTTC.

The rearrangement links TRBV2 to TRBJ1-1, with a weak D call TRBD1 (6 bases). Germline CDR1 is SNHLY and CDR2 is FYNNEI. The length of the CDR3 is 16 residues. V was trimmed by 4 bases and J by 0 bases, leaving 15 bases between them. The CDR3 spells CASSVQGGSMNTEAFF. The CDR3, as DNA: TGTGCCAGCAGTGTACAGGGTGGGAGCATGAACACTGAAGCTTTCTTT.

For this clonotype: Relative to the germline gene, one junction end is altered; a read error may explain this. The chain employs TRBV7-8 and TRBJ2-1, with 10 bases aligning to TRBD2. The CDR3 runs 15 residues. The germline V gene has CDR1 SGHVS and CDR2 FQNEAQ. In nucleotides, the CDR3 is TGTGCCAGCAGCTTAGGACTAGCGGGCGACAATGCGCAGTTCTTC. Translated: CASSLGLAGDNAQFF.

Concerning this clonotype itself: The CDR3 does not close with the conserved phenylalanine or tryptophan, likely indicating a read error. The DNA is left out, because the CDR3 cannot be placed on it with certainty; the CDR3 is given as TCRdb lists it. V gene TRBV19 combines with J gene TRBJ1-6; TRBD1 is taken as the D call from the table, unchecked against the DNA. Germline lookup yields CDR1 LNHDA and CDR2 SQIVND (reference sequence). Both ends counted, the CDR3 spans 14 residues. The CDR3 protein is CASSDYNRPQHLGG.

This clonotype was counted many times. The rearrangement links TRBV6-1 to TRBJ2-5; the match to TRBD2 covers 12 bases. This CDR3 contains 18 residues. The germline CDR1 and CDR2 sequences are MNHNS and SASEGT. The V gene end was trimmed by 0 bases and the J gene end by 5 bases; junction bases not matched to a gene: 10. As DNA, the CDR3 is TGTGCCAGCAGTGAAGCGCTTCGGGCTAGCGGGGGGGATGAGACCCAGTACTTC. Its translation is CASSEALRASGGDETQYF.

The CDR3 DNA reads as TGCGCCAGCAGCTTGACCGAGGGCCCCACAGATACGCAGTATTTT. It yields the protein CASSLTEGPTDTQYF. The chain couples TRBV5-1 to TRBJ2-3, with D maybe TRBD2 (5 bases). Germline CDR1 reads SGHRS; CDR2 reads YFSETQ. Trimming pared 1 base from V and 2 bases from J, leaving 11 bases between. This CDR3 is 15 amino acids long.

About this clonotype: The junction does not match germline at one end; this may be a read error. V is TRBV7-2 and J is TRBJ2-7; 10 bases are a match to TRBD1. The CDR3 sequence is 17 residues long. CDR1 is SGHTA and CDR2 is FQGNSA in the germline V gene. The CDR3 protein is CAGSLPAPGTGVYEQYF. The CDR3, as DNA: TGTGCCGGCAGCTTACCGGCCCCCGGGACAGGGGTGTACGAGCAGTACTTC.

On this clonotype itself: The junction departs from germline at one end; a sequencing error may be responsible. The rearrangement joins TRBV7-2 to TRBJ2-7; tentatively, D is TRBD1 (6 bases). The CDR3 consists of 14 residues. CDR1 and CDR2 from the germline V gene are SGHTA and FQGNSA. CDR3 loop: CASSSSRQDQPQHF. The DNA for the CDR3 is TGTGCCAGCAGCTCCTCACGACAGGATCAGCCCCAGCATTTC.

As regards this clonotype: A much larger clonotype is one base distant, so this may be a read error. The rearrangement links TRBV20-1 to TRBJ2-5, with D maybe TRBD2 (7 bases). The CDR3 is 14 residues long. Per the germline V gene, CDR1 is DFQATT and CDR2 is SNEGSKA (reference sequence). V shed 1 base and J shed 7 bases, with 16 bases lying between them. CDR3 coding DNA: TGCAGTGCTAGAGGGGGGGGCGGCTTTAGGACCCAGTACTTC. Translating it yields CSARGGGGFRTQYF.

Only one count was recorded for this clonotype. Its ends do not fully match the called genes, so a read error is possible. The rearrangement joins TRBV6-5 to TRBJ2-7; TRBD1 or TRBD2 may be the D gene (5 bases each). The CDR3 contains 19 residues. Germline V gene data show CDR1 as MNHEY and CDR2 as SVGAGI. The CDR3 region is CASSYQHPRFGAAPYERYF. The DNA for the CDR3 is TGTGCCAGCAGTTACCAACATCCACGTTTCGGGGCAGCTCCGTACGAGCGGTACTTC.